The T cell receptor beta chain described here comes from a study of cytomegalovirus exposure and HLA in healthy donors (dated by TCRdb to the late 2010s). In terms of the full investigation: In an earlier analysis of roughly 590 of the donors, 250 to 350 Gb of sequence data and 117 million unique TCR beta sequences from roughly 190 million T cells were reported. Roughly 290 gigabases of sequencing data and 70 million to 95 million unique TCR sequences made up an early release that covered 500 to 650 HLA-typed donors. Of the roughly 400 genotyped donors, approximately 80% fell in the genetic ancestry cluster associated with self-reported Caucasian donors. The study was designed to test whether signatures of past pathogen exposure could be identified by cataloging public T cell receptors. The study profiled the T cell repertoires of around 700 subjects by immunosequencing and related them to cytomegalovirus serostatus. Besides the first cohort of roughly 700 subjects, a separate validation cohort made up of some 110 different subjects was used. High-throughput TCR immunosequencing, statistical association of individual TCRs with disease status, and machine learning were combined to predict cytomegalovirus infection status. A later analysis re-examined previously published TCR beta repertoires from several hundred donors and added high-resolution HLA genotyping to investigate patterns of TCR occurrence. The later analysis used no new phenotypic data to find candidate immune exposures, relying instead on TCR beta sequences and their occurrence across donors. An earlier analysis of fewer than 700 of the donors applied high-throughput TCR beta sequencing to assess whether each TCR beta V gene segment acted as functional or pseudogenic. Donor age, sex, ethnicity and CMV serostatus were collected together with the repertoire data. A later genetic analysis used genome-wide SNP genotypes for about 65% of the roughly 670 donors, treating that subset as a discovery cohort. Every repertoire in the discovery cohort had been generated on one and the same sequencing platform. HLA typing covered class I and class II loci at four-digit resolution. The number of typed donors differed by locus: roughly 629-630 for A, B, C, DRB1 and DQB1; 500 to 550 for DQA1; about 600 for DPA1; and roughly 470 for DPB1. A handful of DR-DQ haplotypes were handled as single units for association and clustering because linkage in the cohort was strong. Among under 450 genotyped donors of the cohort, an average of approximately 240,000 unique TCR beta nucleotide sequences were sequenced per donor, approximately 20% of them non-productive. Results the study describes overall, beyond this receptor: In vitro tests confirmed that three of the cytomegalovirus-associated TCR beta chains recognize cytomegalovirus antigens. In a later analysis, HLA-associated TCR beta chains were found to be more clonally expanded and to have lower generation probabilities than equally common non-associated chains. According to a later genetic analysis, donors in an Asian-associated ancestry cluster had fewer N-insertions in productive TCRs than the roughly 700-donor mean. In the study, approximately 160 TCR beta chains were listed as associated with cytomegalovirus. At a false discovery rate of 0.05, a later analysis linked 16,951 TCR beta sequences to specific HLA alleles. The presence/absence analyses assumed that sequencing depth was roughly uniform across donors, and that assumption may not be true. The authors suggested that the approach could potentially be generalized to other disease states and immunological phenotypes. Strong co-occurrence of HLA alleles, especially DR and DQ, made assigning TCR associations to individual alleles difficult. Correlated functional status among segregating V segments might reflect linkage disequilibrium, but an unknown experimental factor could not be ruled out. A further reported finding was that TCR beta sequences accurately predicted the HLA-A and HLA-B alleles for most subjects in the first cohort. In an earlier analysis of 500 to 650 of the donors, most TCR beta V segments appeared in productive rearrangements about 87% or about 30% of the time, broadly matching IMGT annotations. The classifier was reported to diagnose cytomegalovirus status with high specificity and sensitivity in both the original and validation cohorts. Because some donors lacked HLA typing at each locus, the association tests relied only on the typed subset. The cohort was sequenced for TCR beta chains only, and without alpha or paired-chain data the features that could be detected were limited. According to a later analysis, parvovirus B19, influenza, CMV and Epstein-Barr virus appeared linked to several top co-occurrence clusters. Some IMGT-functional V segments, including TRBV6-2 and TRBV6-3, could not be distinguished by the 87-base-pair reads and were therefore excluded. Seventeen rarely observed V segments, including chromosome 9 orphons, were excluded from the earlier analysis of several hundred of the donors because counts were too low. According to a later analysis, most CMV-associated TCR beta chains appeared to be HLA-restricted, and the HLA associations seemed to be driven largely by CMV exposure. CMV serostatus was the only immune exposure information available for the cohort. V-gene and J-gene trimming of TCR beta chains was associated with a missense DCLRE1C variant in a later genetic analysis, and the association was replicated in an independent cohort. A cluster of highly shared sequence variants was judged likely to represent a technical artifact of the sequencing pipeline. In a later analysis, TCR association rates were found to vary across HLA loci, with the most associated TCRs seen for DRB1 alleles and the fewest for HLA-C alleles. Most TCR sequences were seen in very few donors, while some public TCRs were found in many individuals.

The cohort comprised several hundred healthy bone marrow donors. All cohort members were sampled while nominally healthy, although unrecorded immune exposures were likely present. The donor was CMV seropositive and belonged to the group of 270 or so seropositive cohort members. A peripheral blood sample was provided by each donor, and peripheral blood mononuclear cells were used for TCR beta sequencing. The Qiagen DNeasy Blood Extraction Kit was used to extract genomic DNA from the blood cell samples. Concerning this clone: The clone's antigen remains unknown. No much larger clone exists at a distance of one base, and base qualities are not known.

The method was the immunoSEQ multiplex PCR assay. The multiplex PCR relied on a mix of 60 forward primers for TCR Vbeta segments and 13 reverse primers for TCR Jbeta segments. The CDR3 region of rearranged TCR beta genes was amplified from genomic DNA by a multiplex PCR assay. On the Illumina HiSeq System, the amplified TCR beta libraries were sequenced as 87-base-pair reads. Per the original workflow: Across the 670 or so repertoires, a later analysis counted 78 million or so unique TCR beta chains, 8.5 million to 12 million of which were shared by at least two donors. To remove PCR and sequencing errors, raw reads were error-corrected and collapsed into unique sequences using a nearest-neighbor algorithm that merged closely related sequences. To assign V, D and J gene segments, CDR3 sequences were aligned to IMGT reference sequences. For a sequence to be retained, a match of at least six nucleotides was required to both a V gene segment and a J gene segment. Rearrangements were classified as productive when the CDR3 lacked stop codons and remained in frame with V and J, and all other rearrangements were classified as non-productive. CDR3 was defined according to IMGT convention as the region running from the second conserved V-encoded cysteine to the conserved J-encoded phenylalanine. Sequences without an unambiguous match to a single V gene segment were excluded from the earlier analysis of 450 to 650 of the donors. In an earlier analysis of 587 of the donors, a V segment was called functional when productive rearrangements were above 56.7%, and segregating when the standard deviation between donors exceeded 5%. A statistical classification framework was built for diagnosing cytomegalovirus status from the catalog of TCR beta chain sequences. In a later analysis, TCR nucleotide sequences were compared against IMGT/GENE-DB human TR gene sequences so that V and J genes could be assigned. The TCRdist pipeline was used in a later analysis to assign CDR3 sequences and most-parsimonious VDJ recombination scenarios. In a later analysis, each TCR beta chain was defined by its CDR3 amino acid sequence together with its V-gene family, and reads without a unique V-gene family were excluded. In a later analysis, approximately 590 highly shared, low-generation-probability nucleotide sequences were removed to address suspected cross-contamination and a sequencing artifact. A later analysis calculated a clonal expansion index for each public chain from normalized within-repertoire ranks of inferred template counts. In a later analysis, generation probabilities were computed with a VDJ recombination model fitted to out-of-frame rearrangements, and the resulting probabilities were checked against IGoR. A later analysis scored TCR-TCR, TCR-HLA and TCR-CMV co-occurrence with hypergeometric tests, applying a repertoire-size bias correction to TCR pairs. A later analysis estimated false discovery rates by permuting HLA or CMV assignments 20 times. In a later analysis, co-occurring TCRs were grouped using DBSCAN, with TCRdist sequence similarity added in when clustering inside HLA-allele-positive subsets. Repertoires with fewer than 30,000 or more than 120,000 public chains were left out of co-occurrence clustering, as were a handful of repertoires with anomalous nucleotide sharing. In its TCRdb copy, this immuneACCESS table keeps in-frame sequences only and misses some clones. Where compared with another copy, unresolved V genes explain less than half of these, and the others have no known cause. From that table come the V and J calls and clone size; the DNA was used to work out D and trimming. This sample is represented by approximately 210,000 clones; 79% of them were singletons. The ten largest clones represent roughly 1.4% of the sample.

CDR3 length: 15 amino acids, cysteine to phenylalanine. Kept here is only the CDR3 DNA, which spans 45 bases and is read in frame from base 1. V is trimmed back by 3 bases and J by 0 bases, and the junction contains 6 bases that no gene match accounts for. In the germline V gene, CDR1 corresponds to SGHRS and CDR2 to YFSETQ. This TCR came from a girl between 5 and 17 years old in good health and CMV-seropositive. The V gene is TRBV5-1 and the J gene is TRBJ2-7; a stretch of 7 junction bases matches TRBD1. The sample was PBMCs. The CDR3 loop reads CASSSTGASSYEQYF. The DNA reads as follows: TGCGCCAGCAGCTCAACAGGGGCTAGCTCCTACGAGCAGTACTTC.